The next 29 T cell receptor beta chains were all read from a single sample in a study of early T cells in non-severe SARS-CoV-2 infection. Using its own MiXCR run on the 5' RACE reads, TCRdb lists one record per CDR3 protein. This table holds tens of thousands of distinct CDR3 sequences, about 12% found once. The sample comprised whole blood. The receptor set was obtained from an adult who was a healthcare worker with PCR-confirmed SARS-CoV-2 infection or an uninfected control (not recorded which).

This clonotype is termed medium-sized. J is TRBJ2-1 and V is TRBV6-4; perhaps TRBD1 as D (6 bases). The V gene's germline CDR1 is MRHNA and CDR2 SNTAGT. V lost 3 bases, J lost 7 bases, and 13 bases lay in between. The CDR3 has 14 residues. This chain's CDR3 is CASSETPTGNEQFF. CDR3 nucleotide sequence: TGTGCCAGCAGTGAAACTCCCACAGGGAATGAGCAGTTCTTC.

This clonotype was counted many times. J is TRBJ2-2 and V is TRBV7-9; D might be TRBD1 (6 bases). This CDR3 comprises 18 residues. The germline CDR1 and CDR2 sequences are SEHNR and FQNEAQ (reference sequence). V was cut by 6 bases and J by 4 bases, with 24 bases left in between. The CDR3 sequence is CASRHYFDGGASTGELFF. Here the CDR3 DNA reads TGTGCCAGCAGGCATTACTTCGATGGGGGCGCGTCCACCGGGGAGCTGTTTTTT.

This clonotype has a handful of counts. The CDR3 is CASSFGGGLYEQYF. DNA of the CDR3: TGTGCCAGCAGCTTTGGCGGGGGCCTCTACGAGCAGTACTTC. The chain employs TRBV7-9 and TRBJ2-7; a possible D gene is TRBD2 (7 bases). The CDR3 covers 14 residues. Per germline, CDR1 SEHNR and CDR2 FQNEAQ (reference sequence). Trimming took off 3 bases at V and 3 bases at J, with 12 bases between the two ends.

A note on this clonotype: One junction end disagrees with the germline gene, perhaps due to a read error. The chain is built from TRBV5-1 and TRBJ2-3; either TRBD1 or TRBD2 may supply D (6 bases each). The germline CDR1 and CDR2 sequences are SGHRS and YFSETQ. This CDR3 region has 15 residues. Here the CDR3 DNA reads TGCGTCAGCAGCTCCGGGGGCCCTAGCACAGATACGCAGTATTTT. Translating it yields CVSSSGGPSTDTQYF.

CDR3 in amino acids: CASSLVSWTGELFF. The CDR3 coding sequence is TGTGCCAGCAGCTTAGTGAGCTGGACCGGGGAGCTGTTTTTT. The rearrangement links TRBV7-9 to TRBJ2-2; D is ambiguous. Germline CDR1 is SEHNR and CDR2 is FQNEAQ (reference sequence). The CDR3 sequence is 14 residues long. Trimming pared 1 base from V and 5 bases from J, leaving 8 bases between.

This clonotype was seen at least ten times. The chain links TRBV2 to TRBJ2-3, with D perhaps matching TRBD1 (5 bases). The V gene lost 11 bases and the J gene lost 2 bases, with 17 bases spanning the gap. The CDR3 spans 14 residues. Germline CDR1 reads SNHLY; CDR2 reads FYNNEI. The CDR3 coding sequence is TGTGCCTCACAGGTCAACGAGGTCACAGATACGCAGTATTTT. Translated: CASQVNEVTDTQYF.

The V and J genes are TRBV4-1 and TRBJ2-2; unclear D gene. Trimming pared 0 bases from V and 6 bases from J, leaving 5 bases between. Germline-derived CDR1 and CDR2 are MGHRA and YSYEKL. The CDR3 runs 13 residues. CDR3 region: CASSQDPPGELFF. The CDR3 bases are TGCGCCAGCAGCCAAGATCCGCCCGGGGAGCTGTTTTTT.

This clonotype showed up just a few times. V is TRBV7-9 and J is TRBJ2-1; 10 bases align to TRBD1. This CDR3 contains 14 residues. Trimming took 3 bases from V and 7 from J; bases not matched to a gene: 3. The germline CDR1 and CDR2 sequences are SEHNR and FQNEAQ (reference sequence). CDR3 coding DNA: TGTGCCAGCAGCTTTGGGACAGGGGTAAATGAGCAGTTCTTC. It yields the protein CASSFGTGVNEQFF.

This clonotype was found many times. The chain recombines TRBV5-4 with TRBJ1-4; D is perhaps TRBD1 (5 bases). Trimming shortened V by 4 bases and J by 6 bases, and 16 bases separated the two germline ends. The CDR3 sequence is 15 residues long. Germline CDR1 and CDR2: SGHNT and YYREEE (reference sequence). The CDR3 DNA follows: TGTGCCAGCAGCACGGGAGGGCTGGGGGATGAAAAACTGTTTTTT. Its protein is CASSTGGLGDEKLFF.

This chain connects TRBV20-1 to TRBJ1-2; 12 bases are shared with TRBD1. Per germline, CDR1 DFQATT and CDR2 SNEGSKA (reference sequence). The ends lost 2 bases at V and 4 bases at J; junction bases unmatched: 11. The CDR3 extends over 17 amino acids. The chain's CDR3 is CSARIPSGTGGSYGYTF. For the CDR3, the DNA is TGCAGTGCTAGAATCCCCTCCGGGACAGGGGGCAGCTATGGCTACACCTTC.

This clonotype was seen a single time. The rearrangement uses TRBV6-2 or TRBV6-3 and TRBJ2-3; D is perhaps TRBD2 (7 bases). The germline V gene encodes CDR1 MNHEY and CDR2 SVGEGT. Trimming took off 6 bases at V and 2 bases at J, with 18 bases between the two ends. The CDR3 runs 16 residues. The CDR3 nucleotides are TGTGCCAGCAGACATCCGGGGGGCCCATCCACAGATACGCAGTATTTT. Amino acids: CASRHPGGPSTDTQYF.

The chain links TRBV6-5 to TRBJ1-1; TRBD1 is a possible D gene (6 bases). This CDR3 spans 15 amino acids. CDR1 is MNHEY, CDR2 SVGAGI, per germline. V shed 5 bases and J shed 0 bases, with 13 bases lying between them. CDR3 protein: CASSEQGTMNTEAFF. The CDR3, as DNA: TGTGCCAGCAGTGAACAGGGCACTATGAACACTGAAGCTTTCTTT.

This clonotype has ten or more counts. The chain is built from TRBV6-1 and TRBJ1-5; no firm D call. V dropped 2 bases and J dropped 1 base, with 6 bases sitting between them. The CDR3 runs to 14 residues. Per germline, CDR1 MNHNS and CDR2 SASEGT. CDR3 DNA: TGTGCCAGCAGTGAATCCGTGAGCAATCAGCCCCAGCATTTT. As protein: CASSESVSNQPQHF.

The chain has TRBV7-9 and TRBJ2-2, with a weak D call TRBD1 (6 bases). The CDR3 loop spans 14 amino acids. CDR1 and CDR2 (germline): SEHNR, FQNEAQ (reference sequence). Deletions cut 4 bases from V and 9 bases from J, with 15 bases between. The CDR3 loop is CASSSPLDSRELFF. The CDR3 DNA reads TGTGCCAGCAGCTCCCCGTTGGACAGTAGGGAGCTGTTTTTT.

V usage is TRBV12-3 or TRBV12-4 and J usage is TRBJ2-2, with 10 bases that match TRBD2. Unmatched junction bases numbered 9, after V lost 9 bases and J lost 2 bases. The CDR3 loop spans 16 amino acids. Written as DNA, the CDR3 is TGTGCCAGTGCTAGCGGGGGTGTGGTCAACACCGGGGAGCTGTTTTTT. Residues: CASASGGVVNTGELFF.

The V and J genes are TRBV6-6 and TRBJ1-6, with 7 bases lining up with TRBD1. J lost 5 bases, V lost 6 bases, and 7 bases had no gene match. CDR3 size: 15 residues. CDR1 is MNHNY and CDR2 is SVGAGI in the germline V gene (reference sequence). The CDR3 nucleotides are TGTGCCAGCAGAGAAGGGACAGTCAATAATTCACCCCTCCACTTT. This gives the protein CASREGTVNNSPLHF.

Only a few counts were recorded for this clonotype. The rearrangement joins TRBV20-1 to TRBJ1-2; D ambiguous. The CDR3 has 12 residues. Trimming removed 3 bases at V and 10 bases at J, with 15 bases between. Germline CDR1 DFQATT, CDR2 SNEGSKA (reference sequence). CDR3 DNA: TGCAGTGCTAGGGCGCCGCCGCAGGACTACACCTTC. Its protein is CSARAPPQDYTF.

This clonotype has a count of ten or more. The chain combines TRBV11-1 with TRBJ2-1; TRBD2 matches at 13 bases. The CDR3 totals 16 residues. V lost 5 bases and J lost 4; bases outside the gene matches: 5. Germline-derived CDR1 and CDR2 are SGHAT and FQDESV (reference sequence). The CDR3 DNA reads as TGTGCCAGCAGCCGGACTAGCGGGGGTGATTACAATGAGCAGTTCTTC. This codes for CASSRTSGGDYNEQFF.

The CDR3 DNA is TGTGCCAGCAGTGAATTGCCGGAGTCACCCCTCCACTTT. Translated, it gives CASSELPESPLHF. This chain uses TRBV6-4 with TRBJ1-6; no reliable D call. CDR1 and CDR2 from the germline V gene are MRHNA and SNTAGT. V gave up 3 bases and J gave up 10 bases, with 10 bases separating them. The CDR3 has 13 residues.

V is TRBV5-1 and J is TRBJ1-6; 7 bases fit TRBD1. V shed 1 base, J shed 10 bases, and the junction held 14 bases outside the gene matches. Germline lookup yields CDR1 SGHRS and CDR2 YFSETQ. The CDR3 consists of 17 residues. CDR3 in DNA: TGCGCCAGCAGCTTGCGGACAGGCAATAGGCTGGTATCACCCCTCCACTTT. Translation: CASSLRTGNRLVSPLHF.

The sample holds a few counts of this clonotype. This sequence joins TRBV3-1 and TRBJ1-2, with D tentatively TRBD1 (5 bases). V was clipped by 1 base and J by 5 bases, with 20 bases between them. CDR3 length: 17 residues. Looked up from germline, CDR1 is LGHDT and CDR2 is YNNKEL (reference sequence). The CDR3 DNA sequence: TGTGCCAGCAGCCAAGGCCCGGGACGGACGGTATATTATGGCTACACCTTC. Its protein product is CASSQGPGRTVYYGYTF.

In its sample, this clonotype was seen a few times. The rearrangement uses TRBV12-3 or TRBV12-4 and TRBJ1-3; D uncertain. The CDR3 runs to 12 residues. V gave up 5 bases and J gave up 0 bases, with 2 bases separating them. The CDR3 sequence: CASSPSGNTIYF. The CDR3 DNA reads as TGTGCCAGCAGTCCCTCTGGAAACACCATATATTTT.

The chain has TRBV29-1 and TRBJ1-3; D not certain. Germline V gene lookup returns CDR1 SQVTM and CDR2 ANQGSEA. V gave up 6 bases and J gave up 1 base, with 7 bases separating them. The CDR3 is made up of 12 amino acids. The CDR3 nucleotides read TGCAGCGTATCTGGGTCTGGAAACACCATATATTTT. This translates into CSVSGSGNTIYF.

This clonotype was recorded a few times. The J gene is TRBJ1-1, the V gene TRBV4-1; unclear D gene. Germline assignment: CDR1 MGHRA and CDR2 YSYEKL. V lost 0 bases to trimming and J lost 0 bases, with 20 bases between them. This CDR3 is 19 amino acids long. The CDR3 region has the DNA TGCGCCAGCAGCCAAGATGATGGGTCAGCTGCATTATTGAACACTGAAGCTTTCTTT. Translation gives CASSQDDGSAALLNTEAFF.

This chain connects TRBV12-3 or TRBV12-4 to TRBJ1-5; D uncertain. The V gene lost 4 bases and the J gene lost 3 bases, with 16 bases spanning the gap. The CDR3 has 16 residues. CDR3 coding DNA: TGTGCCAGCAGTTCCCCCGGCGGTTCTTTCAATCAGCCCCAGCATTTT. This sequence encodes CASSSPGGSFNQPQHF.

This clonotype was seen a single time. The chain employs TRBV28 and TRBJ2-7; 9 positions match TRBD1. V shed 6 bases, J shed 4 bases, and the junction held 7 bases outside the gene matches. This CDR3 has 14 residues. Germline V gene data show CDR1 as MDHEN and CDR2 as SYDVKM. The CDR3: CASSSGTGSYEQYF. CDR3 in DNA: TGTGCCAGCAGCTCCGGGACAGGGTCGTACGAGCAGTACTTC.

V and J are TRBV27 and TRBJ2-7, with TRBD1 matching 9 bases. With 8 bases clipped from V and 3 bases from J, the junction kept 8 bases outside the gene matches. The CDR3 sequence is 14 residues long. Germline CDR1 and CDR2: MNHEY and SMNVEV (reference sequence). In nucleotides, the CDR3 is TGTGCCAGCCAAATGGGACAGGGATACTACGAGCAGTACTTC. Translated: CASQMGQGYYEQYF.

This clonotype showed up just a few times. This chain joins TRBV12-3 or TRBV12-4 and TRBJ1-2; D may be TRBD1 (6 bases). Deletions cut 5 bases from V and 8 bases from J, with 18 bases between. This CDR3 is built from 14 residues. The CDR3 loop is CASSQDSHPTGYTF. Written as DNA, the CDR3 is TGTGCCAGCAGTCAGGACAGCCACCCTACAGGCTACACCTTC.

V gene TRBV7-3 combines with J gene TRBJ2-1; TRBD1 is a possible D gene (6 bases). Between the trimmed V and J ends, which lost 5 bases and 8 bases, there was a span of 16 bases. The germline V gene encodes CDR1 SGHTA and CDR2 FQGTGA. The CDR3 has 14 amino acids. This chain's CDR3 is CASSADNRDHEQFF. DNA of the CDR3: TGTGCCAGCAGCGCCGACAACAGGGACCATGAGCAGTTCTTC. The full variable domain, its missing parts supplied by reference TRBV7-3 and TRBJ2-1, is GAGVSQTPSNKVTEKGKYVELRCDPISGHTALYWYRQSLGQGPEFLIYFQGTGAADDSGLPNDRFFAVRPEGSVSTLKIQRTERGDSAVYLCASSADNRDHEQFFGPGTRLTVL.